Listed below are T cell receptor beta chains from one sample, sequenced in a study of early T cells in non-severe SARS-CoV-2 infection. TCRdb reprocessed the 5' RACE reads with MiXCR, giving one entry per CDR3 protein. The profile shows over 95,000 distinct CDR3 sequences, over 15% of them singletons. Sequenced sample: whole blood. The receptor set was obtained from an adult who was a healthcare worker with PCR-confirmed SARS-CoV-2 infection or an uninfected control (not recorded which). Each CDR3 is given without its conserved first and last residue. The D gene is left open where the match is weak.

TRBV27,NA,ASSRWILLNEQF
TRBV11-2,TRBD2,ASSWTSGGPNEQF
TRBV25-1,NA,ASSLTQGPDGTGELF
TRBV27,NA,ASRPLGPAKNTEAF
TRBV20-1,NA,SARAIPGRLAKNIQY
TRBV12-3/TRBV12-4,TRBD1,ASSLRQGSSNRPQH
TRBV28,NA,ASSLSWVMNTEAF
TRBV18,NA,ASSLQGNTEAF
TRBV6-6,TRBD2,VSSYGGGLAGVASTDTQY
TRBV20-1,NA,SARGGSCYEQY
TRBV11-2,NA,ASSNGQQFTDTQY